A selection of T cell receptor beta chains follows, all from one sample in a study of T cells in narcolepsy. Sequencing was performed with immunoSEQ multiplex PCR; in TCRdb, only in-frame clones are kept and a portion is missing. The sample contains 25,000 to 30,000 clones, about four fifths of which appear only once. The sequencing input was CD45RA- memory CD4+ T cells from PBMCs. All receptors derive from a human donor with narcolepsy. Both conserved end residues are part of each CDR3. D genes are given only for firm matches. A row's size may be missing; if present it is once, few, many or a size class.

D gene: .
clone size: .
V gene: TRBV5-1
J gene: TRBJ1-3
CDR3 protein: CASSLGTSGNTIYF
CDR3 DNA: TGCGCCAGCAGCTTGGGGACATCTGGAAACACCATATATTTT

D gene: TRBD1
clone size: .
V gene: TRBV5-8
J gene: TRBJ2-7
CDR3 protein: CASSKGGASYEQYF
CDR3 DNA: TGTGCCAGCAGCAAAGGGGGCGCGTCCTACGAGCAGTACTTC

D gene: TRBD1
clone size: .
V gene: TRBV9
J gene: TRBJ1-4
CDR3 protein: CASSVGGGFNEKLFF
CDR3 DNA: TGTGCCAGCAGCGTAGGAGGGGGCTTCAATGAAAAACTGTTTTTT

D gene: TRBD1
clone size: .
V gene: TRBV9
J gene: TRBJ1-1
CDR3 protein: CASSQGATEAFF
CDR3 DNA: TGTGCCAGCTCCCAGGGGGCCACTGAAGCTTTCTTT

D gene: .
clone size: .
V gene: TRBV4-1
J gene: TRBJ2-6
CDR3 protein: CASSQDRRDGANVLTF
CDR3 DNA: TGCGCCAGCAGCCAAGATCGCAGGGACGGGGCCAACGTCCTGACTTTC

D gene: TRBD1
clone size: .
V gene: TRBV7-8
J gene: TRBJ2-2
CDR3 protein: CASNKGGANTGELFF
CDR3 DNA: TGTGCCAGCAACAAAGGGGGCGCGAACACCGGGGAGCTGTTTTTT

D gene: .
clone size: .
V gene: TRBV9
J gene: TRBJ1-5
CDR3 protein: CASSTQEFSNQPQHF
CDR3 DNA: TGTGCCAGCAGCACACAGGAATTTAGCAATCAGCCCCAGCATTTT

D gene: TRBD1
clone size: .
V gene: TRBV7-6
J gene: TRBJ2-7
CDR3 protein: CASSLTGESYEQYF
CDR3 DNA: TGTGCCAGCAGCTTGACAGGGGAGAGTTACGAGCAGTACTTC

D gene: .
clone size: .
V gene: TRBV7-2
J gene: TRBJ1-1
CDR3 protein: CASSSLGSTEAFF
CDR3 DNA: TGTGCCAGCAGCTCGTTAGGGTCCACTGAAGCTTTCTTT

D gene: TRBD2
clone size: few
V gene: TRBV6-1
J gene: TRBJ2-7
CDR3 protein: CASSRTSISGEQYF
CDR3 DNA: TGTGCCAGCAGCCGGACTAGTATAAGCGGCGAGCAGTACTTC

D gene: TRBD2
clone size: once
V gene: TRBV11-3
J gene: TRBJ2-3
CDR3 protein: CASSLRAGGPEDTQYF
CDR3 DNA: TGTGCCAGCAGCTTACGGGCGGGGGGGCCCGAAGATACGCAGTATTTT

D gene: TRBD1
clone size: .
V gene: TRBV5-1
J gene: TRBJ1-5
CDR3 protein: CASSLGTGDQPQHF
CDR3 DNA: TGCGCCAGCAGCCTCGGGACAGGAGATCAGCCCCAGCATTTT

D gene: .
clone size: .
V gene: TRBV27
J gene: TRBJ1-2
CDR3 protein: CASSFSLGGTSPRGYTF
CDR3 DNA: TGTGCCAGCAGTTTCAGCCTGGGGGGGACATCGCCTAGAGGCTACACCTTC

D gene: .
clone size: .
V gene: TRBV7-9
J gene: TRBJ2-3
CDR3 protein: CASSFEGFSTDTQYF
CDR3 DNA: TGTGCCAGCAGCTTTGAGGGCTTTAGCACAGATACGCAGTATTTT

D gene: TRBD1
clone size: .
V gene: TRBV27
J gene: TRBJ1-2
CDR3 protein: CASRRQDRDGGYTF
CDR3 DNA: TGTGCCAGCAGACGACAAGACAGGGATGGAGGCTACACCTTC

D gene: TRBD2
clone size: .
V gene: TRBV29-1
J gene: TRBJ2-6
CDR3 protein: CSVGGGRGANVLTF
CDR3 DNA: TGCAGCGTTGGGGGGGGGAGAGGGGCCAACGTCCTGACTTTC

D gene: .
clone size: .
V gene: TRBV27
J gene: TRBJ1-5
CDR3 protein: CASSFLGLDQPQHF
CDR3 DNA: TGTGCCAGCAGTTTCCTTGGGCTTGATCAGCCCCAGCATTTT